This TCR beta chain came from a study of T-cell memory formation after mild COVID-19. After 5'RACE with constant-segment primers, TCR alpha and TCR beta cDNA libraries carrying sample barcodes and UMIs were obtained. TCRdb re-called the 5' RACE reads with MiXCR, one entry per CDR3 protein. The table lists roughly 450,000 distinct CDR3 sequences, roughly 18% of them singletons. This CDR3 comprises 14 residues. J gave up 5 bases and V 5 bases, and 6 bases lay outside the gene matches. Germline V lookup: CDR1 MNHNY, CDR2 SVGAGI (reference sequence). The chain combines TRBV6-6 with TRBJ1-5; 7 bases are shared with TRBD1. This clonotype originated in an adult woman who had mild COVID-19 (a few samples of this study predate the infection). Cell type and time point are not known. Sequenced sample: PBMCs or a T cell subset sorted from them (not recorded which). The CDR3 DNA is TGTGCCAGCAGTCTCGGACAGGCGGATCAGCCCCAGCATTTT. Translation: CASSLGQADQPQHF.